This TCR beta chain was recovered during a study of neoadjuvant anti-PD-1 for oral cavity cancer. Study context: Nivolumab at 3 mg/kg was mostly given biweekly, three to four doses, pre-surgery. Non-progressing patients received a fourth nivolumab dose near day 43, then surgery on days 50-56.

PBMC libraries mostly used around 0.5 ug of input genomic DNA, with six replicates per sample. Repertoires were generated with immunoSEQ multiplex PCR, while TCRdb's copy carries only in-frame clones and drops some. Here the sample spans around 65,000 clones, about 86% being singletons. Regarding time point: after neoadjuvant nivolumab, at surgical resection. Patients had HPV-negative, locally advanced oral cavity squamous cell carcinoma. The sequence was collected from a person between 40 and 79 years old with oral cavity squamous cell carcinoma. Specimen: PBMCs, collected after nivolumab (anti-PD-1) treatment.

The CDR3 is CASRPPSSAGGNIQYF. The DNA for the CDR3 is TGTGCCAGCAGGCCCCCGAGCAGTGCCGGGGGAAACATTCAGTACTTC. The rearrangement joins TRBV6-6 to TRBJ2-4; D might be TRBD2 (6 bases). The germline V gene has CDR1 MNHNY and CDR2 SVGAGI (reference sequence). V was pared by 6 bases and J by 6 bases, with 21 bases between. The CDR3 is 16 residues long.